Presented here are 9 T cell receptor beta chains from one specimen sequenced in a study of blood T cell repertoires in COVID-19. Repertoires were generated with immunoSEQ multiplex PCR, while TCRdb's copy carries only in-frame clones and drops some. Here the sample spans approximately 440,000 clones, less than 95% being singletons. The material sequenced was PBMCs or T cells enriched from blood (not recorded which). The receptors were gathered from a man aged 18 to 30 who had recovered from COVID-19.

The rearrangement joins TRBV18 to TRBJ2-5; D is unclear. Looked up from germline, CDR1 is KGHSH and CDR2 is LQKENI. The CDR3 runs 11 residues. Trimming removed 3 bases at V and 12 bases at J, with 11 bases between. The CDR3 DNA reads TGTGCCAGCTCACCGTTTCCCCCTAAGTACTTC. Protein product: CASSPFPPKYF.

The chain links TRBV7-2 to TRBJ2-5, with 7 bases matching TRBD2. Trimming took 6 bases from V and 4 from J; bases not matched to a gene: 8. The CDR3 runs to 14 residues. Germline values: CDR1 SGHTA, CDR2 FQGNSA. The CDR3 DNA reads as TGTGCCAGCAGTTCGAGCGGGGTAACAGAGACCCAGTACTTC. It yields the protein CASSSSGVTETQYF.

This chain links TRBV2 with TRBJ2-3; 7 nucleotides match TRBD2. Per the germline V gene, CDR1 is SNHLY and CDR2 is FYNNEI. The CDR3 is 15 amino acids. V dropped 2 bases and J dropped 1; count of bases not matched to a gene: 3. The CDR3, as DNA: TGTGCCAGCAGTGAACTAGCGGATCGCACAGATACGCAGTATTTT. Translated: CASSELADRTDTQYF. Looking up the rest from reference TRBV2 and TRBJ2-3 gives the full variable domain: EPEVTQTPSHQVTQMGQEVILRCVPISNHLYFYWYRQILGQKVEFLVSFYNNEISEKSEIFDDQFSVERPDGSNFTLKIRSTKLEDSAMYFCASSELADRTDTQYFGPGTRLTVL.

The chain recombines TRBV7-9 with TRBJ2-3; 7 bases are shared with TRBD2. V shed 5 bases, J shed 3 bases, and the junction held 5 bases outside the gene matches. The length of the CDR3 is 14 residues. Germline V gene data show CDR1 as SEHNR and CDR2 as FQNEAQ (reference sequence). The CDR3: CASSRSAGTDTQYF. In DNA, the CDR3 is TGTGCCAGCAGCCGCTCAGCGGGGACAGATACGCAGTATTTT.

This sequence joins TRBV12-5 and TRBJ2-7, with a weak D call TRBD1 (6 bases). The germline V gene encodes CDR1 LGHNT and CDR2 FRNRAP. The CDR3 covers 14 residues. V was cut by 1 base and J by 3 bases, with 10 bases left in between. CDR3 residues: CASGLGTGNYEQYF. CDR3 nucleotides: TGTGCTAGTGGTTTGGGAACAGGGAACTACGAGCAGTACTTC.

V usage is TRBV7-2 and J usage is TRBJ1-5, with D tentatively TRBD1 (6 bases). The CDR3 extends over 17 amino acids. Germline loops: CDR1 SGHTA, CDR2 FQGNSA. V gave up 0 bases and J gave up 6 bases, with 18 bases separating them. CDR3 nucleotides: TGTGCCAGCAGCTTAGCGTCACATTCAGGGGCCTCTCAGCCCCAGCATTTT. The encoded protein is CASSLASHSGASQPQHF.

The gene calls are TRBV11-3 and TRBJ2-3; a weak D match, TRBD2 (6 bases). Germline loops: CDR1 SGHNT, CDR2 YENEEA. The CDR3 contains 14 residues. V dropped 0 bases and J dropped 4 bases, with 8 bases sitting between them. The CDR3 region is CASSLDRLADTQYF. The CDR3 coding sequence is TGTGCCAGCAGCTTAGATAGACTAGCAGATACGCAGTATTTT.

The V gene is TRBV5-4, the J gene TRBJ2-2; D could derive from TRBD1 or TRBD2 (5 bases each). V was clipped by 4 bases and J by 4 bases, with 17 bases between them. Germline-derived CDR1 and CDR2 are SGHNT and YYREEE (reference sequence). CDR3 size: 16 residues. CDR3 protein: CASSVGRATGTGELFF. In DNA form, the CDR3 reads TGTGCCAGCAGCGTGGGGCGGGCGACGGGCACCGGGGAGCTGTTTTTT.

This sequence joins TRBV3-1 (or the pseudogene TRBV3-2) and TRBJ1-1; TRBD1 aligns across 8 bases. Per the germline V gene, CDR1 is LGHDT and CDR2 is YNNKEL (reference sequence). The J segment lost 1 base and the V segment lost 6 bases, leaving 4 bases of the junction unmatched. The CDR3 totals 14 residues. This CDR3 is CASSAGTGNTEAFF. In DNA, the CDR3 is TGTGCCAGCAGTGCCGGGACAGGGAACACTGAAGCTTTCTTT.